Below are 26 T cell receptor beta chains sequenced from a single sample in a study of shared clonotypes between healthy human individuals. Only in-frame clones appear in the TCRdb table, and some are missing; sequencing was by immunoSEQ multiplex PCR. Among around 2,100,000 clones listed, approximately 95% were seen once. Cells designated naive CD8 were CD45RO-negative and were positively selected for CCR7, with terminally differentiated effector memory CD45RA+ cells excluded. Sequencing input: naive CD8+ T cells sorted from blood. The receptors here all came from a young man in good health.

This chain connects TRBV30 to TRBJ2-2, with a possible D match to TRBD1 (6 bases). The V gene's germline CDR1 is GTSNPN and CDR2 SVGIG (reference sequence). The V end lost 3 bases, the J end lost 6 bases, and 14 bases lay between the germline ends. The CDR3 consists of 14 residues. The CDR3 loop reads CAWSEGGSAGELFF. The CDR3 region has the DNA TGTGCCTGGAGCGAAGGGGGTAGCGCCGGGGAGCTGTTTTTT.

The sample holds one count of this clone. The sample carries other DNA sequences with the same CDR3. The J gene is TRBJ1-2, the V gene TRBV19; maybe TRBD1 (5 bases). Trimming stripped 7 bases from V and 2 bases from J, with 14 bases between. This CDR3 is 14 amino acids long. The germline V gene encodes CDR1 LNHDA and CDR2 SQIVND (reference sequence). CDR3 bases: TGTGCCAGTACCCCGGGAGGGGCGAACTATGGCTACACCTTC. Amino acid sequence: CASTPGGANYGYTF.

Remarks on this clone: This sample includes further DNA sequences coding for the same CDR3. The chain couples TRBV4-3 to TRBJ2-2; D remains ambiguous. The CDR3 sequence is 14 residues long. Between the trimmed V and J ends, which lost 1 base and 2 bases, there was a span of 5 bases. Per germline, CDR1 LGHNA and CDR2 YSLEER. CDR3 bases: TGCGCCAGCAGCCAAGGACTCAACACCGGGGAGCTGTTTTTT. It translates to CASSQGLNTGELFF.

The chain has TRBV30 and TRBJ2-7; D ambiguous. The CDR3 loop spans 14 amino acids. Trimming took 4 bases from V and 1 from J, leaving 14 bases between them. Looked up from germline, CDR1 is GTSNPN and CDR2 is SVGIG (reference sequence). CDR3 sequence reads: CAWTPSATSYEQYF. The CDR3 nucleotides are TGTGCCTGGACCCCCAGTGCTACTTCCTACGAGCAGTACTTC.

This sequence joins TRBV19 and TRBJ1-5; no firm D call. V shed 8 bases and J shed 9 bases, with 17 bases lying between them. Germline CDR1 and CDR2: LNHDA and SQIVND (reference sequence). The CDR3 is 13 residues long. This CDR3 reads CASGVSPTVPQHF. The DNA for the CDR3 is TGTGCCAGTGGGGTCTCCCCTACTGTGCCCCAGCATTTT. The full variable domain, its missing parts supplied by reference TRBV19 and TRBJ1-5, is DGGITQSPKYLFRKEGQNVTLSCEQNLNHDAMYWYRQDPGQGLRLIYYSQIVNDFQKGDIAEGYSVSREKKESFPLTVTSAQKNPTAFYLCASGVSPTVPQHFGDGTRLSIL.

CDR3 nucleotides: TGTGCCAGTAGTCCTCAGGTTAGGACCAATGAGCAGTTCTTC. As protein: CASSPQVRTNEQFF. The chain uses TRBV19 and TRBJ2-1; D remains ambiguous. Trimming cost V 5 bases and J 6 bases, with 14 bases left between them. CDR3 length: 14 amino acids. Germline V gene lookup returns CDR1 LNHDA and CDR2 SQIVND (reference sequence).

V gene TRBV2 combines with J gene TRBJ2-3; TRBD1 might be the D (5 bases). CDR3 size: 13 residues. V lost 7 bases to trimming and J lost 4 bases, with 12 bases between them. Germline V gene sequence: CDR1 SNHLY, CDR2 FYNNEI. The CDR3 here is CASKLGPADTQYF. The CDR3 DNA follows: TGTGCCAGCAAGCTGGGGCCCGCAGATACGCAGTATTTT.

The chain carries TRBV11-3 and TRBJ2-2; 8 nucleotides line up with TRBD1. Germline CDR1 and CDR2: SGHNT and YENEEA. With 5 bases clipped from V and 8 bases from J, the junction kept 4 bases outside the gene matches. The CDR3 runs 13 residues. The CDR3: CASSLGQGGELFF. The CDR3 nucleotides read TGTGCCAGCAGCCTAGGACAGGGTGGGGAGCTGTTTTTT.

The V and J genes are TRBV2 and TRBJ2-7; D remains unclear. Trimming shortened V by 10 bases and J by 2 bases, and 15 bases separated the two germline ends. The germline CDR1 and CDR2 sequences are SNHLY and FYNNEI. The CDR3 runs to 13 residues. The CDR3: CATTLAGTYEQYF. CDR3 DNA: TGTGCCACCACCTTAGCAGGAACCTACGAGCAGTACTTC. Full variable domain (outside the CDR3, taken from reference TRBV2 and TRBJ2-7): EPEVTQTPSHQVTQMGQEVILRCVPISNHLYFYWYRQILGQKVEFLVSFYNNEISEKSEIFDDQFSVERPDGSNFTLKIRSTKLEDSAMYFCATTLAGTYEQYFGPGTRLTVT.

This clone appeared a single time. This chain's CDR3 is CASSLYRTQETQYF. In nucleotides, the CDR3 is TGTGCCAGCAGCTTATACCGGACACAAGAGACCCAGTACTTC. The J gene is TRBJ2-5, the V gene TRBV7-2; tentative D call: TRBD1 (5 bases). Germline CDR1 and CDR2: SGHTA and FQGNSA. Deletions cut 2 bases from V and 2 bases from J, with 9 bases between. This CDR3 region has 14 residues.

CDR3 nucleotides: TGTGCCAGCAGCGATGGACAGAAGCTAAACTATGGCTACACCTTC. Translation gives CASSDGQKLNYGYTF. This chain joins TRBV9 and TRBJ1-2, with D perhaps TRBD1 (6 bases). The CDR3 length is 15 residues. V gave up 3 bases and J gave up 2 bases, with 14 bases separating them. Germline assignment: CDR1 SGDLS and CDR2 YYNGEE.

V is TRBV9 and J is TRBJ2-2; possibly TRBD1 for D (6 bases). There are 16 residues in the CDR3. Germline CDR1 and CDR2: SGDLS and YYNGEE. With 3 bases removed from V and 0 bases from J, the gap between germline ends came to 12 bases. The CDR3 sequence is CASSDDRYTNTGELFF. The CDR3 DNA reads as TGTGCCAGCAGCGACGACAGGTATACGAACACCGGGGAGCTGTTTTTT.

The chain combines TRBV28 with TRBJ2-2; no clear D. CDR1 MDHEN and CDR2 SYDVKM come from the germline V gene. The CDR3 spans 15 residues. V was cut by 5 bases and J by 3 bases, with 13 bases left in between. The CDR3 sequence: CASSLDISYTGELFF. The CDR3 nucleotides read TGTGCCAGCAGTCTCGACATTTCCTACACCGGGGAGCTGTTTTTT.

This chain links TRBV5-8 with TRBJ2-5; D might be TRBD1 (6 bases). Trimming took off 4 bases at V and 0 bases at J, with 16 bases between the two ends. Germline V lookup: CDR1 SGHTS, CDR2 YDEGEE. This CDR3 contains 16 residues. The CDR3, as DNA: TGTGCCAGCAGCGGATCCGGGACACTGTACCAAGAGACCCAGTACTTC. It is translated as CASSGSGTLYQETQYF.

V usage is TRBV13 and J usage is TRBJ1-1; the match to TRBD1 covers 7 bases. CDR1 and CDR2 from the germline V gene are PRHDT and FYEKMQ (reference sequence). Trimming took 0 bases from V and 12 from J; bases not matched to a gene: 4. The CDR3 is made up of 12 amino acids. CDR3 residues: CASSLGTGSTFF. The DNA for the CDR3 is TGTGCCAGCAGCTTAGGGACAGGGTCGACTTTCTTT. Together with reference TRBV13 and TRBJ1-1, the CDR3 gives the full variable domain: AAGVIQSPRHLIKEKRETATLKCYPIPRHDTVYWYQQGPGQDPQFLISFYEKMQSDKGSIPDRFSAQQFSDYHSELNMSSLELGDSALYFCASSLGTGSTFFGQGTRLTVV.

For this clone: This sample includes further DNA sequences coding for the same CDR3. The rearrangement joins TRBV5-1 to TRBJ2-7; D perhaps matches TRBD2 (5 bases). The CDR3 is 14 amino acids. CDR1 and CDR2 from the germline V gene are SGHRS and YFSETQ. Deletions cut 4 bases from V and 3 bases from J, with 14 bases between. DNA for the CDR3: TGCGCCAGCAGCCTCCGGACGGGAAACTACGAGCAGTACTTC. Translated, it gives CASSLRTGNYEQYF.

The chain joins TRBV4-3 to TRBJ2-2; 7 bases agree with TRBD1. Germline V CDR1 and CDR2: LGHNA, YSLEER. The CDR3 loop spans 19 amino acids. V shed 1 base and J 3 bases; nucleotides not matched to a gene: 14. CDR3 in amino acids: CASSQGPGGEFTYTGELFF. The CDR3 region has the DNA TGCGCCAGCAGCCAAGGGCCAGGGGGTGAATTTACTTACACCGGGGAGCTGTTTTTT.

In the case of this clone: Different DNA sequences within this sample yield the same CDR3. The V call is TRBV27, the J call TRBJ2-7, with 10 nucleotides matching TRBD1. The CDR3 is made up of 14 amino acids. V lost 4 bases, J lost 4 bases, and 4 bases stayed unmatched. Germline V CDR1 and CDR2: MNHEY, SMNVEV (reference sequence). This CDR3 reads CASSYRDRGYEQYF. DNA for the CDR3: TGTGCCAGCAGTTACCGGGACAGGGGATACGAGCAGTACTTC.

The genes are TRBV4-1 and TRBJ2-3; D is uncertain. Trimming cost V 5 bases and J 7 bases, with 16 bases left between them. The CDR3 has 14 residues. Germline CDR1 MGHRA, CDR2 YSYEKL. The CDR3 bases are TGCGCCAGCAGCGAACGACATGTGTCAAATACGCAGTATTTT. Translation: CASSERHVSNTQYF.

The rearrangement uses TRBV29-1 and TRBJ2-2; no reliable D call. Germline V gene lookup returns CDR1 SQVTM and CDR2 ANQGSEA. The length of the CDR3 is 13 residues. Trimming stripped 1 base from V and 4 bases from J, with 7 bases between. CDR3 coding DNA: TGCAGCGTTGAAGGACTTTCCACCGGGGAGCTGTTTTTT. Amino acid sequence: CSVEGLSTGELFF.

The CDR3 reads CASSSLGDLGELFF. The CDR3 DNA reads as TGTGCCAGCTCGTCGTTGGGGGACCTCGGGGAGCTGTTTTTT. The chain carries TRBV13 and TRBJ2-2, with D perhaps given as TRBD1 or TRBD2 (5 bases each). The ends were cut back, 8 bases at V and 7 bases at J, with 17 bases in the middle. Germline V gene sequence: CDR1 PRHDT, CDR2 FYEKMQ (reference sequence). This CDR3 is 14 amino acids long.

The chain links TRBV28 to TRBJ1-2; unclear D gene. This CDR3 has 14 residues. Germline V gene sequence: CDR1 MDHEN, CDR2 SYDVKM. The V end lost 6 bases, the J end lost 6 bases, and 17 bases lay between the germline ends. This CDR3 reads CASSPDRYGHGYTF. The CDR3 nucleotides are TGTGCCAGCAGCCCAGACCGGTATGGCCATGGCTACACCTTC.

This clone was counted a single time. The V call is TRBV6-1, the J call TRBJ2-7, with D tentatively TRBD2 (5 bases). The V gene lost 5 bases and the J gene lost 5 bases, with 16 bases spanning the gap. CDR3 length equals 14 residues. CDR1 is MNHNS, CDR2 SASEGT, per germline. For the CDR3, the DNA is TGTGCCAGCAGTCGTACCCCTAGCTTCGACGAGCAGTACTTC. It is translated as CASSRTPSFDEQYF.

This chain joins TRBV9 and TRBJ2-1, with D perhaps TRBD1 (5 bases). V was clipped by 0 bases and J by 3 bases, with 10 bases between them. The length of the CDR3 is 15 residues. From germline, CDR1 is SGDLS and CDR2 YYNGEE. The CDR3 DNA is TGTGCCAGCAGCGTAGAACAGGCACTCTACAATGAGCAGTTCTTC. Protein product: CASSVEQALYNEQFF.

The chain has TRBV6-6 and TRBJ1-2; tentative D call: TRBD1 (6 bases). Germline CDR1 MNHNY, CDR2 SVGAGI (reference sequence). The CDR3 totals 15 residues. Trimming shortened V by 6 bases and J by 4 bases, and 18 bases separated the two germline ends. The CDR3 reads CASSPVEGGFYGYTF. CDR3 nucleotide sequence: TGTGCCAGCAGCCCAGTAGAGGGGGGGTTCTATGGCTACACCTTC.

V gene TRBV25-1 combines with J gene TRBJ2-1, with D uncertain. Germline-derived CDR1 and CDR2 are MGHDK and SYGVNS. V was shortened by 6 bases and J by 1 base, with 13 bases between the two germline ends. The CDR3 spans 15 residues. DNA of the CDR3: TGTGCCAGCAGCTCGACACACGGATCCTACAATGAGCAGTTCTTC. Its protein is CASSSTHGSYNEQFF.